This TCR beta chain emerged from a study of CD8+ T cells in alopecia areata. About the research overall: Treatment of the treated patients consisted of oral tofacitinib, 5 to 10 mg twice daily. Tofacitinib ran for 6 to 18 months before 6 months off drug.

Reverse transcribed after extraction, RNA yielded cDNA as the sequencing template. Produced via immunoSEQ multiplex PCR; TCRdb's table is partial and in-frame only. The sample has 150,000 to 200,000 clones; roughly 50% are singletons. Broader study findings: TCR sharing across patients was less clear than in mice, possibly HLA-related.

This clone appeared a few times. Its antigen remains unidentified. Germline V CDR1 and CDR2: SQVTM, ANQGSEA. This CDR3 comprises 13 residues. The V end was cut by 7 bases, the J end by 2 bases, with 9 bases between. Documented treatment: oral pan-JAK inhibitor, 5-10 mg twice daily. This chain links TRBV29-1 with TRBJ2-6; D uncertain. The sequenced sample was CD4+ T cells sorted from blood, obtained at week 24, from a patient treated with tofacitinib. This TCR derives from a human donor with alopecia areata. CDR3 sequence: CSAIKAGANVLTF. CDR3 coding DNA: TGCAGCGCCATTAAGGCTGGGGCCAACGTCCTGACTTTC. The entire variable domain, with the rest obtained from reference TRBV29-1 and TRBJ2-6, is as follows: SAVISQKPSRDICQRGTSLTIQCQVDSQVTMMFWYRQQPGQSLTLIATANQGSEATYESGFVIDKFPISRPNLTFSTLTVSNMSPEDSSIYLCSAIKAGANVLTFGAGSRLTVL.